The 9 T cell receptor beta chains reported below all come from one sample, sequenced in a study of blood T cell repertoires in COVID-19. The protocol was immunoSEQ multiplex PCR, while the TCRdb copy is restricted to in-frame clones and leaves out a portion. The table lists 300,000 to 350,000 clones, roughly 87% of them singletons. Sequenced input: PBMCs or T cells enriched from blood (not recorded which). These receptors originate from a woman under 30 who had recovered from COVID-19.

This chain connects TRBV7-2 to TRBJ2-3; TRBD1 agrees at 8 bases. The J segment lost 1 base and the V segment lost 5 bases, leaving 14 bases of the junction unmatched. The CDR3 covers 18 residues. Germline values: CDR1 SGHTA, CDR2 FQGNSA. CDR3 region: CASSHKGQGPVGTDTQYF. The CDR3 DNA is TGTGCCAGCAGCCATAAAGGACAGGGCCCGGTAGGCACAGATACGCAGTATTTT.

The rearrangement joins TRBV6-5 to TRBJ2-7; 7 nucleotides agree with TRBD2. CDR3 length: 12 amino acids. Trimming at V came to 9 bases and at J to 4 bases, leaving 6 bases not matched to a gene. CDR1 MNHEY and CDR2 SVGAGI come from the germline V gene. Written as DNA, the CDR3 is TGTGCCAGTAGCGGGCCCCTTTACGAGCAGTACTTC. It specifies CASSGPLYEQYF.

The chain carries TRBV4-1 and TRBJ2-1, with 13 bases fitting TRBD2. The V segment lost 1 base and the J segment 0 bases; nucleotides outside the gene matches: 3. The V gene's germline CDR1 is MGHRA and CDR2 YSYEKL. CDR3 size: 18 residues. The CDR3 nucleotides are TGCGCCAGCAGCCAAGGACTAGCGGGGGGTCGCTCCTACAATGAGCAGTTCTTC. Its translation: CASSQGLAGGRSYNEQFF.

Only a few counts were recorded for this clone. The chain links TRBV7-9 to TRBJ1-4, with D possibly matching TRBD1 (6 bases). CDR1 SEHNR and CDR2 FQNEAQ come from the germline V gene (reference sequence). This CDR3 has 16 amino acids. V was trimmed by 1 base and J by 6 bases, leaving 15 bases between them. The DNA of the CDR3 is TGTGCCAGCAGCTTAGGCCGGACAGCCTTTTATGAAAAACTGTTTTTT. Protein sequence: CASSLGRTAFYEKLFF.

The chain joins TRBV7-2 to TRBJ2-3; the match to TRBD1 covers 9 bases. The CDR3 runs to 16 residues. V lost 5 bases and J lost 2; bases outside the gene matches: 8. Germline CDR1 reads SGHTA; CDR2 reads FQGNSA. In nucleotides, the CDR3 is TGTGCCAGCAGCCTAACCTGGGACAGGGCCACAGATACGCAGTATTTT. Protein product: CASSLTWDRATDTQYF.

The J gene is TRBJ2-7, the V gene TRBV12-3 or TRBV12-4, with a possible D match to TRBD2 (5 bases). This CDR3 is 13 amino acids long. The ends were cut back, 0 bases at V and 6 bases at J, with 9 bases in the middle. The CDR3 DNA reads TGTGCCAGCAGTTTAGCGCTTCGGGGCGAGCAGTACTTC. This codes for CASSLALRGEQYF.

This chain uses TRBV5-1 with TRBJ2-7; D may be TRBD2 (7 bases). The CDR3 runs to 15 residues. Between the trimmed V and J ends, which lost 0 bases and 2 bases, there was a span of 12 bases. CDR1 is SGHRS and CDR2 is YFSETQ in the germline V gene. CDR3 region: CASSLGGGGPYEQYF. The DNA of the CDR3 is TGCGCCAGCAGCTTGGGTGGCGGGGGCCCCTACGAGCAGTACTTC.

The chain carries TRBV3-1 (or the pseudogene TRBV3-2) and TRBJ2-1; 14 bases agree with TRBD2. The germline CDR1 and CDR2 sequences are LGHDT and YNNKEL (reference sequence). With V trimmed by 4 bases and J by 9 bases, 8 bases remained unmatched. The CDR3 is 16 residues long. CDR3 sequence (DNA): TGTGCCAGCAGCCCCCGGACTAGCGGGGGGTTTGGTGAGCAGTTCTTC. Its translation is CASSPRTSGGFGEQFF.

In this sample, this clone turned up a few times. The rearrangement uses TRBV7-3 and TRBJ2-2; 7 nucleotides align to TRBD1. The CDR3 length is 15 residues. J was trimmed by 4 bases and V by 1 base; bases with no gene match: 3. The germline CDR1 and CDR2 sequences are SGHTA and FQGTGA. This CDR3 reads CASSLSRDSTGELFF. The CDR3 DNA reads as TGTGCCAGCAGCTTAAGCCGGGACAGCACCGGGGAGCTGTTTTTT.